The 6 T cell receptor beta chains given below trace back to one sample, sequenced in a study of blood T cell repertoires in COVID-19. The table came from immunoSEQ multiplex PCR; TCRdb's copy has only in-frame clones and leaves some out. The repertoire holds under 200,000 clones, with roughly four fifths as singletons. Sequencing used peripheral blood. The receptors come from a man between 65 and 79 years old with active or convalescent COVID-19.

This rearrangement joins TRBV6-2 or TRBV6-3 to TRBJ2-7; TRBD2 matches at 10 bases. The germline CDR1 and CDR2 sequences are MNHEY and SVGEGT. J was trimmed by 2 bases and V by 5 bases; bases with no gene match: 6. The CDR3 spans 15 residues. CDR3 sequence reads: CASSHQAGGPYEQYF. CDR3 sequence (DNA): TGTGCCAGCAGTCACCAAGCGGGAGGGCCCTACGAGCAGTACTTC.

The chain recombines TRBV19 with TRBJ2-7; 9 nucleotides line up with TRBD1. The junction had 6 bases not matched to a gene; V was cut back by 6 bases and J by 3 bases. The CDR3 length is 14 residues. Germline values: CDR1 LNHDA, CDR2 SQIVND (reference sequence). CDR3 sequence reads: CASRRTGVHYEQYF. Written as DNA, the CDR3 is TGTGCCAGTAGGCGGACAGGGGTGCACTACGAGCAGTACTTC.

This clone was detected once. The chain employs TRBV27 and TRBJ1-4; TRBD1 matches at 7 bases. V gave up 4 bases and J gave up 1 base; unmatched junction bases: 3. Germline V gene sequence: CDR1 MNHEY, CDR2 SMNVEV (reference sequence). The length of the CDR3 is 15 residues. CDR3 region: CASSWYRGTNEKLFF. CDR3 DNA: TGTGCCAGCAGTTGGTACAGGGGAACTAATGAAAAACTGTTTTTT.

The sample holds one count of this clone. The gene calls are TRBV30 and TRBJ1-2; no clear D gene. The length of the CDR3 is 14 residues. The ends were cut back, 1 base at V and 7 bases at J, with 16 bases in the middle. Germline CDR1 is GTSNPN and CDR2 is SVGIG (reference sequence). The CDR3 protein is CAWSASIQLGGYTF. The CDR3 DNA sequence: TGTGCCTGGAGTGCATCCATTCAACTCGGTGGCTACACCTTC.

This clone was seen once. This chain joins TRBV5-1 and TRBJ1-4, with 9 positions matching TRBD1. The CDR3 is made up of 15 amino acids. Germline CDR1 is SGHRS and CDR2 is YFSETQ. V shed 1 base and J 7 bases; nucleotides not matched to a gene: 5. The CDR3 is CASSLTGGLSEKLFF. For the CDR3, the DNA is TGCGCCAGCAGCTTGACAGGGGGCTTGAGTGAAAAACTGTTTTTT.

The gene calls are TRBV25-1 and TRBJ2-3, with TRBD2 matching 14 bases. V trimming: 3 bases; J trimming: 1 base; junction bases outside the gene matches: 3. CDR1 and CDR2 from the germline V gene are MGHDK and SYGVNS. The CDR3 is 17 residues long. The CDR3 DNA reads as TGTGCCAGCAGTGACGGGGGACTAGCGGGGGGCACAGATACGCAGTATTTT. Residues: CASSDGGLAGGTDTQYF.